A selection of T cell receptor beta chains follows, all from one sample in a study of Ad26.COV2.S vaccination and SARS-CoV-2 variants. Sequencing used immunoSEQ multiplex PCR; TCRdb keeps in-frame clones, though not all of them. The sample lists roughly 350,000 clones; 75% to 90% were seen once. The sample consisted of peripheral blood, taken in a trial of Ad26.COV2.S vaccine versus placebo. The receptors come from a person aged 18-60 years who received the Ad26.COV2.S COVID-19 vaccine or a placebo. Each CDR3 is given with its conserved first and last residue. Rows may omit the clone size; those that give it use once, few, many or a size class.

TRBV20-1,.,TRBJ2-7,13,CSASDSGTYEQYF
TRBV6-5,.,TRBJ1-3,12,CASTRWGNTIYF
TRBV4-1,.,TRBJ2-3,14,CASSHARGADTQYF
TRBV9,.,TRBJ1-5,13,CASSVGTHQPQHF
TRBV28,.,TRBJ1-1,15,CARGSRQGVSTEAFF
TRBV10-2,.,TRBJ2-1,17,CASSEVAGARVGDEQFF
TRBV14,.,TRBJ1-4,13,CASSQGTWGMLFF
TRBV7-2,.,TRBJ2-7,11,CASSPLYEQYF
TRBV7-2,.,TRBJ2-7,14,CASSLGTAFYEQYF
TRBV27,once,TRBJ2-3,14,CASSFQGWKDTQYF
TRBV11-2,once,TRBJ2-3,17,CASSLARPGQGRDTQYF
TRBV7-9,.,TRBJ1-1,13,CASRSTGSAEAFF
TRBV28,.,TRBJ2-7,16,CASSLWTSGAAYEQYF
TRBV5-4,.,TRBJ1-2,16,CASSPTSPGQGYGYTF
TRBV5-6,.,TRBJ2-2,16,CASSRGGTANTGELFF
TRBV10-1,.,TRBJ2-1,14,CASSTKSPYNEQFF
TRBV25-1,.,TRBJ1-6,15,CASRLQGADHSPLHF
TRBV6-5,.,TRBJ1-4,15,CASSLSAFGDEKLFF
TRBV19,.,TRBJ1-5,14,CASNPEKGNQPQHF
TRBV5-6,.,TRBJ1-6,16,CASSLSGSSYNSPLHF
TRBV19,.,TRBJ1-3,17,CASSVNSGRSSGNTIYF
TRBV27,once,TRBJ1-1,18,CASSPLVGQGLMNTEAFF
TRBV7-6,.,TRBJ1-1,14,CASSLGTGRTEAFF
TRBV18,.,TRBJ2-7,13,CASSPSVVYEQYF
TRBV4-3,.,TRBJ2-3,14,CASSQDYSTHTQYF
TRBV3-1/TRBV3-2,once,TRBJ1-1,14,CASSQHGQNTEAFF
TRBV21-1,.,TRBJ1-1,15,CASSISGQPVREAFF
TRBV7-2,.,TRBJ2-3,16,CASSFPSGPLTDTQYF
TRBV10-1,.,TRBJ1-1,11,CASSDSTEAFF
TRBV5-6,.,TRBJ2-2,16,CASSIRQGARTGELFF
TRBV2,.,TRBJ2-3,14,CASSPDRGLDTQYF
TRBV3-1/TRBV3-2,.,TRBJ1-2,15,CASSQDSDRGDGYTF
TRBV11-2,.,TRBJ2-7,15,CASSHITRGLGEQYF
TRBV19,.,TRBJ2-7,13,CASEDRLSYEQYF
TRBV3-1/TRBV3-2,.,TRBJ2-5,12,CASSQQPGGQYF
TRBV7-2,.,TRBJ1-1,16,CASSLAGGAFPTEAFF
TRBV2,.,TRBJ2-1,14,CASRAGGLYNEQFF
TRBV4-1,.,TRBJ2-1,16,CASSQEVTSGVGEQFF
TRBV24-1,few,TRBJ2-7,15,CATSSPGGTTEEQYF
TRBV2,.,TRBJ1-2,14,CASNAEGVVYGYTF
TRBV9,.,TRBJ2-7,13,CASSVEGGSKQYF
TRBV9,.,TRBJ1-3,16,CASSGSSRGGLNTIYF
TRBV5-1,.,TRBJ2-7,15,CASSSQQGNSYEQYF
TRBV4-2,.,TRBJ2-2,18,CASSQAGTSGGNTGELFF
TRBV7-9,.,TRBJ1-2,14,CASSLDQRDYGYTF
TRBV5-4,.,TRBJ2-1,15,CASSPDWGSYNEQFF
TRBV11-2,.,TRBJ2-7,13,CASGTGGYGEQYF
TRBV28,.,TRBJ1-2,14,CASSSPGRGYGYTF
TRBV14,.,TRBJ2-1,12,CASSPTRNEQFF
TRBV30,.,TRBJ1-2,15,CAWNEQGLANYGYTF
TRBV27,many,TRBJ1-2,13,CASSGYRNYGYTF
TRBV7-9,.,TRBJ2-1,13,CANSGGPNNEQFF
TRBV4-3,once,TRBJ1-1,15,CASSQDFRGGTEAFF
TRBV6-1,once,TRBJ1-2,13,CASSEVTALATTF
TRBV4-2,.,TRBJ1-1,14,CASSQDDGNTEAFF
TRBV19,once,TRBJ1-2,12,CASRGQVGGYTF
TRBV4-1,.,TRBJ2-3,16,CASSQGQGANTDTQYF
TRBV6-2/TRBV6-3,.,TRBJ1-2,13,CASSQTTGGGYTF